This T cell receptor (beta chain) was sequenced in a study of shared clonotypes between healthy human individuals. Here immunoSEQ multiplex PCR was the method, and the copy in TCRdb shows in-frame clones only, minus some. This sample has about 660,000 clones, with around 74% found just once. CDR3 length equals 16 residues. The trim removed 3 bases at V and 4 bases at J, leaving 6 bases unmatched. Germline CDR1 and CDR2: MDHEN and SYDVKM. This clone was seen just once. The J gene is TRBJ1-4, the V gene TRBV28; 9 bases are shared with TRBD1. The source of this sequence is a woman in her thirties in good health. Sequenced input: memory CD4+ T cells sorted from blood. Subset indicated: CD45RA-negative fraction. The CDR3 DNA reads as TGTGCCAGCAGTTTGCCGGGACAGGGACATAATGAAAAACTGTTTTTT. Its translation: CASSLPGQGHNEKLFF.